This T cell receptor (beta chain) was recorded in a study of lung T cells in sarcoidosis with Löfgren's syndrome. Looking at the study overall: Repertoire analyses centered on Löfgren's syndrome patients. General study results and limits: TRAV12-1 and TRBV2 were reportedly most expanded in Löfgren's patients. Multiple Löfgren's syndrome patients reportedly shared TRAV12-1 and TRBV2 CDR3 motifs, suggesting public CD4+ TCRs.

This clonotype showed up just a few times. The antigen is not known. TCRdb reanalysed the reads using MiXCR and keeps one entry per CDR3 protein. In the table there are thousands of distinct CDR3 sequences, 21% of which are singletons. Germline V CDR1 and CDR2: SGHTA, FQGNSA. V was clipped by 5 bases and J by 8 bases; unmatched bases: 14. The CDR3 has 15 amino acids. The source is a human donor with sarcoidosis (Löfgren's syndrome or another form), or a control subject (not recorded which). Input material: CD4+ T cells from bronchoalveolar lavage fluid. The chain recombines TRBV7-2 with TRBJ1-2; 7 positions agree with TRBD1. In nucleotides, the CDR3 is TGTGCCAGCAGCCCTAGGGTCCTACAGGGGAACGGCTACACCTTC. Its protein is CASSPRVLQGNGYTF.